This TCR beta chain appears in the sequencing data of a study of blood T cells in healthy people across ages. General observations from the study: The study found TCR beta diversity correlated strongly with naive T cell percentage. Since the PBMCs were unsorted, naive and antigen-experienced cells could not be conclusively compared.

Combining a sample-barcoded 5' primer with a J-beta primer mix, a second PCR ran for roughly 7 to 11 cycles. TCRdb redid the calling of the 5' RACE reads with MiXCR, one entry per CDR3 protein. The sample holds 500,000 to 550,000 distinct CDR3 sequences, 24% seen once. This clonotype was observed a few times. Its antigen is undetermined. This CDR3 contains 15 residues. V was clipped by 5 bases and J by 1 base, with 14 bases between them. Germline CDR1 is MDHEN and CDR2 is SYDVKM. These sequences were also reported in another study, on T cells of mothers and their children. That report notes: Extraction yielded RNA that went, in full, into cDNA synthesis at approximately 1.5 ug per 15 ul. Thymic selection shapes TCR recombination output in related pairs, and it does so similarly in unrelated pairs.

The chain uses TRBV28 and TRBJ2-5, with D perhaps TRBD1 or TRBD2 (5 bases each). The sample was blood. This TCR derives from a boy aged 5-17 years in good health. The CDR3 is CASSEGMTIQETQYF. CDR3 coding DNA: TGTGCCAGCAGTGAGGGGATGACTATCCAAGAGACCCAGTACTTC.